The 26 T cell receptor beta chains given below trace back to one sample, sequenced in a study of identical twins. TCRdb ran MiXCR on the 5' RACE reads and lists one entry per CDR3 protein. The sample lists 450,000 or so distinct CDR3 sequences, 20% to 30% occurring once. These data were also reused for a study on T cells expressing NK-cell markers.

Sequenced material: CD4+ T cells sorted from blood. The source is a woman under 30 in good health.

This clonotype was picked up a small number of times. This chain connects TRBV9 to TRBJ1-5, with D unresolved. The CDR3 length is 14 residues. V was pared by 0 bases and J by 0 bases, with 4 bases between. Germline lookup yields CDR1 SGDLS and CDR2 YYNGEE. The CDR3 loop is CASSVGYSNQPQHF. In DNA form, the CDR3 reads TGTGCCAGCAGCGTAGGCTATAGCAATCAGCCCCAGCATTTT. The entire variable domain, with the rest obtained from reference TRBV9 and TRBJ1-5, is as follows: DSGVTQTPKHLITATGQRVTLRCSPRSGDLSVYWYQQSLDQGLQFLIQYYNGEERAKGNILERFSAQQFPDLHSELNLSSLELGDSALYFCASSVGYSNQPQHFGDGTRLSIL.

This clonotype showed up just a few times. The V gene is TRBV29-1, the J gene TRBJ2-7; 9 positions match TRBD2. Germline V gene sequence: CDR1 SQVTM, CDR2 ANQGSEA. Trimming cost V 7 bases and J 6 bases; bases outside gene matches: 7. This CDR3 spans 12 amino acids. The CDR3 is CSAGGLAREQYF. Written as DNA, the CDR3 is TGCAGCGCCGGGGGACTAGCTCGCGAGCAGTACTTC.

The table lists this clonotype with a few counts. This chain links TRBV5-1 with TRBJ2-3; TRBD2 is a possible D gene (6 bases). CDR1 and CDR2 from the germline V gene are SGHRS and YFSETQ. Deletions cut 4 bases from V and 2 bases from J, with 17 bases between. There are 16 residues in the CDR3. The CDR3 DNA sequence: TGCGCCAGCAGCCCGGAGGTGGCGGGGATCACAGATACGCAGTATTTT. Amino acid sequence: CASSPEVAGITDTQYF.

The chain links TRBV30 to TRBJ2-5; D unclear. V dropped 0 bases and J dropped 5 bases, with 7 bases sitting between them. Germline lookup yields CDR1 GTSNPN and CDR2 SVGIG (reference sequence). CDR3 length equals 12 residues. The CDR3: CAWSVHAETQYF. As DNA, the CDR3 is TGTGCCTGGAGTGTACACGCGGAGACCCAGTACTTC.

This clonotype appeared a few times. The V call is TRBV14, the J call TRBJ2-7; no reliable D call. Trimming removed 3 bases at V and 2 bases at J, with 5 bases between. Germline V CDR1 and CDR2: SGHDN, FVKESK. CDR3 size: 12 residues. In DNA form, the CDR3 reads TGTGCCAGCAGCCATCAGCCCTACGAGCAGTACTTC. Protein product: CASSHQPYEQYF. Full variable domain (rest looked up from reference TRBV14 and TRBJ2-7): EAGVTQFPSHSVIEKGQTVTLRCDPISGHDNLYWYRRVMGKEIKFLLHFVKESKQDESGMPNNRFLAERTGGTYSTLKVQPAELEDSGVYFCASSHQPYEQYFGPGTRLTVT.

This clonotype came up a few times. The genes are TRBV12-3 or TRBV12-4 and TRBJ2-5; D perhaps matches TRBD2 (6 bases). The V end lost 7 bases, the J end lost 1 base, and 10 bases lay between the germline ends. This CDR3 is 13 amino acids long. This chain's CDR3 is CASTRGGQETQYF. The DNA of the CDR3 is TGTGCCAGCACCCGGGGAGGCCAAGAGACCCAGTACTTC.

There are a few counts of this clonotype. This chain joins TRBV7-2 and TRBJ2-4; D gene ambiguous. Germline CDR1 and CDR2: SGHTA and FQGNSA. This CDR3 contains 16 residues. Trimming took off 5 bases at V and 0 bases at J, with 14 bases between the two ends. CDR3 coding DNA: TGTGCCAGCAGCCACTCCCGGACGGAAGCCAAAAACATTCAGTACTTC. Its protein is CASSHSRTEAKNIQYF.

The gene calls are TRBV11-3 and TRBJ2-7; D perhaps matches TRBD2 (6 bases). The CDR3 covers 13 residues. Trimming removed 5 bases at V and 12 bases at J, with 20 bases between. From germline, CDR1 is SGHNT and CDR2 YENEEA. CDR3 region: CASSPDWGGGMYF. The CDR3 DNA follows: TGTGCCAGCAGCCCCGACTGGGGAGGAGGCATGTACTTC.

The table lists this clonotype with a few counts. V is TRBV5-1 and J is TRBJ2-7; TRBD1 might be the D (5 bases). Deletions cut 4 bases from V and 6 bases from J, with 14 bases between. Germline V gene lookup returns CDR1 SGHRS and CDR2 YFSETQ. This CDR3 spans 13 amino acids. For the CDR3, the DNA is TGCGCCAGCAGCGCAATCACAGGATCCGAGCAGTACTTC. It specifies CASSAITGSEQYF.

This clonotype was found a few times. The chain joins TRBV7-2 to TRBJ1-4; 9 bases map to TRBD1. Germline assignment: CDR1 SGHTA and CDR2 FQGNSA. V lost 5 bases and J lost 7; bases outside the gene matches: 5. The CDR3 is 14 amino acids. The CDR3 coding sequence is TGTGCCAGCAGCGAAGGGACAGGGCGTGAAAAACTGTTTTTT. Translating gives CASSEGTGREKLFF.

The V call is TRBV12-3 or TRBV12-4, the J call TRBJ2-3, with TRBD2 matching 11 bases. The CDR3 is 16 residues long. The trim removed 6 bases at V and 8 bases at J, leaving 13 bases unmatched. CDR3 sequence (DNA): TGTGCCAGCAGCAAGACTGGACTAGCGGGCGGGGGTACGCAGTATTTT. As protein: CASSKTGLAGGGTQYF.

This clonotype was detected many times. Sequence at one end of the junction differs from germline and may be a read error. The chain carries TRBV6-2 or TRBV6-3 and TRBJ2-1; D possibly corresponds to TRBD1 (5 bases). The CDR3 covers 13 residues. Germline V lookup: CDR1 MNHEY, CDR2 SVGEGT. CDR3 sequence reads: CASGAQMYSEQFF. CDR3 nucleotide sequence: TGTGCCAGCGGGGCCCAAATGTACAGTGAGCAGTTCTTC.

CDR3 in DNA: TGTGCCAGCAGACCGTCGACAGGGGCGGGTGGCTACACCTTC. This sequence encodes CASRPSTGAGGYTF. This chain uses TRBV6-1 with TRBJ1-2; the match to TRBD1 covers 8 bases. Germline CDR1 reads MNHNS; CDR2 reads SASEGT. The CDR3 is made up of 14 amino acids. V was clipped by 6 bases and J by 7 bases; unmatched bases: 10.

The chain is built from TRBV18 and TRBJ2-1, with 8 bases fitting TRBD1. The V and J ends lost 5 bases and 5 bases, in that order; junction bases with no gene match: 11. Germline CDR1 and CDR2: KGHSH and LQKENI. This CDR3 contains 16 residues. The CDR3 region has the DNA TGTGCCAGCTCAACGAACCCAGGGGGCGGAAACAATGAGCAGTTCTTC. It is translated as CASSTNPGGGNNEQFF.

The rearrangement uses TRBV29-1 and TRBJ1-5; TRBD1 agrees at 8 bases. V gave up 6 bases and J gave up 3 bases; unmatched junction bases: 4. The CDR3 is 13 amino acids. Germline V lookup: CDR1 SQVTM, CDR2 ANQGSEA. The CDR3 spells CSVGQGYNQPQHF. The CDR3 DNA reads TGCAGCGTCGGACAGGGTTACAATCAGCCCCAGCATTTT.

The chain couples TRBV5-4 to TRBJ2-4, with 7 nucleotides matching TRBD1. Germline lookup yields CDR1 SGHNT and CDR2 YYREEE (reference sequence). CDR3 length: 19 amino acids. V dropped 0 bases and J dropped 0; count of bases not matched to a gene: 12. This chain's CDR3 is CASSLAEIQGTLAKNIQYF. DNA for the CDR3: TGTGCCAGCAGCTTGGCGGAAATACAGGGGACACTAGCCAAAAACATTCAGTACTTC.

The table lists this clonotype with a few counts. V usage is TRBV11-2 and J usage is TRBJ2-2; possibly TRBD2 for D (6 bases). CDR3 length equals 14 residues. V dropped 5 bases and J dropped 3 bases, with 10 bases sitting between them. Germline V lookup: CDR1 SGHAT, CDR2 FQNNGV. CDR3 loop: CASSVRDYTGELFF. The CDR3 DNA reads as TGTGCCAGCAGCGTCCGGGACTACACCGGGGAGCTGTTTTTT.

This chain's CDR3 is CASSLGDRGSYSYEQYF. CDR3 coding DNA: TGTGCCAGCAGCTTAGGGGACAGGGGTTCTTACTCCTACGAGCAGTACTTC. The chain has TRBV11-2 and TRBJ2-7; 10 bases are shared with TRBD1. The V gene end was trimmed by 1 base and the J gene end by 0 bases; junction bases not matched to a gene: 6. The CDR3 runs 17 residues. The germline gives CDR1 SGHAT, CDR2 FQNNGV.

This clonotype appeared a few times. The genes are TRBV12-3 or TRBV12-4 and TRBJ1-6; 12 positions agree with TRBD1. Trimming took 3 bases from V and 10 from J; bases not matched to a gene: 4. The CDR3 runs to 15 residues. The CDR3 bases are TGTGCCAGCAGTTTGGGACAGGGGGCCTGGTCACCCCTCCACTTT. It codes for CASSLGQGAWSPLHF.

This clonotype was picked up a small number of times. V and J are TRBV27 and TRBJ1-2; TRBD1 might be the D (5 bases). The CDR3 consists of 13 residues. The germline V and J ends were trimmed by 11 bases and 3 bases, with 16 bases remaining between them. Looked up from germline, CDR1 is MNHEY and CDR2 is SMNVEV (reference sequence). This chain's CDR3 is CAARTTGDYGYTF. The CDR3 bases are TGTGCCGCTAGGACAACTGGAGACTATGGCTACACCTTC.

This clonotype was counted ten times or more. This CDR3 reads CASSRASGNTIYF. CDR3 nucleotide sequence: TGTGCCAGCAGCCGGGCCTCTGGAAACACCATATATTTT. The rearrangement joins TRBV4-2 to TRBJ1-3; D not resolved. CDR1 is LGHNA and CDR2 is YNFKEQ in the germline V gene. Between the trimmed V and J ends, which lost 4 bases and 0 bases, there was a span of 4 bases. The CDR3 loop spans 13 amino acids.

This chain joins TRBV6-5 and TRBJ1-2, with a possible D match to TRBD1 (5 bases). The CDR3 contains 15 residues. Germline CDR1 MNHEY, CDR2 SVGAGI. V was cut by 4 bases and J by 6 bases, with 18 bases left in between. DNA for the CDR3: TGTGCCAGCAGTTGGGGTCGGGACCTAAGAAATGGCTACACCTTC. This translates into CASSWGRDLRNGYTF.

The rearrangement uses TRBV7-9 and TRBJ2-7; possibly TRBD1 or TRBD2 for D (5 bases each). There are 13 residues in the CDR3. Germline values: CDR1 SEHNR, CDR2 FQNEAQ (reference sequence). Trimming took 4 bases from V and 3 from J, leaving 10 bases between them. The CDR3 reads CASSWGSNYEQYF. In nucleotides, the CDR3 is TGTGCCAGCAGCTGGGGGTCAAACTACGAGCAGTACTTC.

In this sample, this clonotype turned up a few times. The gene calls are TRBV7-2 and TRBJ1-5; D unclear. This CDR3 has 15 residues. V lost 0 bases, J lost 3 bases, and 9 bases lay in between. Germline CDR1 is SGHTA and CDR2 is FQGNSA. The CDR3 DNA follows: TGTGCCAGCAGCTTAGCGCTCGGAGCCAATCAGCCCCAGCATTTT. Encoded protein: CASSLALGANQPQHF. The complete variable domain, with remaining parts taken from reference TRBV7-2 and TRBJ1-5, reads GAGVSQSPSNKVTEKGKDVELRCDPISGHTALYWYRQSLGQGLEFLIYFQGNSAPDKSGLPSDRFSAERTGGSVSTLTIQRTQQEDSAVYLCASSLALGANQPQHFGDGTRLSIL.

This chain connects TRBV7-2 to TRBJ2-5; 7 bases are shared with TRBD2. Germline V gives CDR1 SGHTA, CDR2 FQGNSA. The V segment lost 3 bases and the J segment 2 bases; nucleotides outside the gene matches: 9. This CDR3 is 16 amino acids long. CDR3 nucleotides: TGTGCCAGCAGCTTGAATTCCGGGAGGCGGCAAGAGACCCAGTACTTC. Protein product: CASSLNSGRRQETQYF.

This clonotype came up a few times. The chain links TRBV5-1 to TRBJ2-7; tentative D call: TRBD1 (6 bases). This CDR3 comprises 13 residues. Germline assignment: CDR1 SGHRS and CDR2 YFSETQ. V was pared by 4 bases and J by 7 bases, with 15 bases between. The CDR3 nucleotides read TGCGCCAGCAGCAACGGACAGAGCGCTGAGCAGTACTTC. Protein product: CASSNGQSAEQYF.